This entry describes one T cell receptor (beta chain). The sample originates from a study of CD8+CD57+ T cells in acquired aplastic anemia. Study as a whole: The study obtained an average of around 2.9 ug of DNA from sorted CD4+ and CD8+ cells. In CD4+ cells, healthy donors produced an average of approximately 9.9 million reads.

Both TCR beta VDJ combination and CDR3 sequence profiling were carried out. Genomic DNA was the template for this profiling. TCRdb re-called the reads through MiXCR, storing one row per CDR3 protein. This sample has approximately 380,000 distinct CDR3 sequences, with approximately 70% found just once. The TCR comes from a human donor in good health, serving as a control. The specimen sequenced was sorted CD4+, CD8+, or CD8+CD57+ T cells (not recorded which) from PBMCs.

This CDR3 is CASSNPEVPSTDTQYF. The CDR3 nucleotides are TGTGCCAGCAGCAATCCAGAGGTTCCTAGCACAGATACGCAGTATTTT. The rearrangement uses TRBV6-1 and TRBJ2-3; the D is unclear. The CDR3 is 16 residues long. Trimming stripped 6 bases from V and 0 bases from J, with 16 bases between. CDR1 is MNHNS and CDR2 is SASEGT in the germline V gene.